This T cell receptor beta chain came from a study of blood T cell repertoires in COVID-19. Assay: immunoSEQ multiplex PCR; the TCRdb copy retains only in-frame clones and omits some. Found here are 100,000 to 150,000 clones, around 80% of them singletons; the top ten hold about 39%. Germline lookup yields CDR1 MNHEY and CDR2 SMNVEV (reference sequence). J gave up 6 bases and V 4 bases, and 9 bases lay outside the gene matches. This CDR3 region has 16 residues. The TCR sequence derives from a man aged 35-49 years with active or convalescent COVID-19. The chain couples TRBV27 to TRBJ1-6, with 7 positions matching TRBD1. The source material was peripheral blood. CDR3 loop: CASSSKGAGGNSPLHF. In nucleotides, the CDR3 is TGTGCCAGCAGTTCAAAGGGGGCAGGAGGTAATTCACCCCTCCACTTT.